This T cell receptor beta chain was found in a study of cytomegalovirus exposure and HLA in healthy donors. The CDR3 has 17 amino acids. The junction had 2 bases not matched to a gene; V was cut back by 0 bases and J by 3 bases. Germline assignment: CDR1 SNHLY and CDR2 FYNNEI. Researchers ran the PCR with 60 Vbeta and 13 Jbeta primers. The data were produced by immunoSEQ multiplex PCR, yet TCRdb's version contains in-frame clones alone and is incomplete. The sample comprises under 200,000 clones, roughly 80% of which are singletons, and roughly 1.5% rests with the top ten. Regarding the study as a whole: The study recorded 164 TCR beta chains that were cytomegalovirus-associated. Accounts indicate the classifier identified cytomegalovirus status with strong specificity and sensitivity. Later analysis identified around 15,000 TCR beta sequences associated with HLA alleles, using a false discovery rate threshold of 0.05. Analyzed later, most CMV-associated TCR beta chains appeared HLA-restricted.

Note on this clone: Its antigen is as yet unknown.

This sequence was found in a woman aged 18 to 35 in good health and CMV-seronegative. The sequencing input was PBMCs. This chain uses TRBV2 with TRBJ2-1, with 13 bases that match TRBD2. CDR3 sequence (DNA): TGTGCCAGCAGTGAAGCACTAGCGGGAGGGAACTACAATGAGCAGTTCTTC. Translation gives CASSEALAGGNYNEQFF. Full variable domain (missing parts from reference TRBV2 and TRBJ2-1): EPEVTQTPSHQVTQMGQEVILRCVPISNHLYFYWYRQILGQKVEFLVSFYNNEISEKSEIFDDQFSVERPDGSNFTLKIRSTKLEDSAMYFCASSEALAGGNYNEQFFGPGTRLTVL.